This T cell receptor beta chain was recorded in a study of breast tumors, draining lymph nodes, adjacent tissues. V lost 3 bases and J 7 bases, leaving 16 bases between the germline ends. The CDR3 length is 15 residues. Regarding the study as a whole: The data were judged consistent with most tumor T cells coming from lymph node and expanding in tumor. Luminal-like breast cancer showed significantly higher tumor–nontumor repertoire similarity than basal-like. Tumors had less TCR diversity than lymph nodes, more than nontumor tissue.

TCRdb itself ran the multiplex PCR reads through MiXCR, one entry per CDR3 protein. This table has about 300,000 distinct CDR3 sequences, around 30% appearing once. This clonotype was detected ten times or more. Its matching antigen is unknown. Axillary draining lymph nodes of breast cancer patients supplied the node samples. What was sequenced was axillary lymph node tissue. The V gene is TRBV12-3 or TRBV12-4, the J gene TRBJ2-1; D unclear. This sequence was found in a female donor with breast cancer. Some clones in this sample may be carry-over from other donors' samples. CDR3 in DNA: TGTGCCAGCAGTTTTATGGTTCGGTACAGAAATGAGCAGTTCTTC. As protein: CASSFMVRYRNEQFF.